This T cell receptor (beta chain) was recovered during a study of blood T cells in healthy people across ages. Whole-study findings and limits: Per million T cells, the diversity of TCR beta decreased roughly linearly as age advanced.

Every donor gave roughly 9.2 milliliters of peripheral blood. V lost 2 bases and J lost 11, with 21 bases in between. The CDR3 has 15 amino acids. Germline-derived CDR1 and CDR2 are SGHTA and FQGNSA. Comments on this clonotype: Its antigen is not identified.

Alongside a J-beta primer mix, a sample-barcoded 5' primer served in a second PCR lasting about 7 to 12 cycles. Every molecule of cDNA carried a tag from a template-switch adaptor with 12 random nucleotides. Every sample gave at least 2.5 million paired-end reads containing CDR3. MiXCR, applied by TCRdb to the 5' RACE reads, yields one record per CDR3 protein. Of around 1,100,000 distinct CDR3 sequences in the sample, 35% to 45% are singletons; the top ten hold about 12%. The receptor's source is a man younger than 30 in good health. V usage is TRBV7-2 and J usage is TRBJ1-1, with D maybe TRBD1 (6 bases). Sequencing was performed on blood. The CDR3 spells CASSLSGTAGRGAFF. DNA for the CDR3: TGTGCCAGCAGCTTAAGTGGGACCGCAGGAAGGGGGGCTTTCTTT.